Listed below are T cell receptor beta chains from one sample, sequenced in a study of control samples from healthy donors and cancer patients. Profiled with immunoSEQ multiplex PCR; TCRdb holds only in-frame clones, not every one. The sample includes 150,000 to 200,000 clones, under 95% seen only once; the top ten take about 1.5%. Sequencing used blood. These receptors were obtained from a young woman in good health. Both conserved end residues are part of each CDR3. A D gene is named only where the DNA matches it firmly.

v_gene: TRBV5-6; j_gene: TRBJ2-5; d_gene: TRBD2; CDR3aa: CASSLMIAGVRETQYF; CDR3nt: TGTGCCAGCAGCTTGATGATAGCGGGAGTAAGAGAGACCCAGTACTTC
v_gene: TRBV2; j_gene: TRBJ1-1; d_gene: -; CDR3aa: CASSFRQLNTEAFF; CDR3nt: TGTGCCAGCAGTTTTCGACAGTTGAACACTGAAGCTTTCTTT
v_gene: TRBV6-5; j_gene: TRBJ2-7; d_gene: -; CDR3aa: CASSFGLKYEQYF; CDR3nt: TGTGCCAGCAGTTTCGGACTTAAATACGAGCAGTACTTC
v_gene: TRBV10-1; j_gene: TRBJ2-7; d_gene: -; CDR3aa: CASAPAGQSYEQYF; CDR3nt: TGCGCCAGCGCCCCAGCGGGACAGTCCTACGAGCAGTACTTC
v_gene: TRBV9; j_gene: TRBJ1-1; d_gene: -; CDR3aa: CASSVAGGNTEAFF; CDR3nt: TGTGCCAGCAGCGTAGCTGGTGGGAACACTGAAGCTTTCTTT
v_gene: TRBV7-8; j_gene: TRBJ1-1; d_gene: -; CDR3aa: CASSFTQGGNTEAFF; CDR3nt: TGTGCCAGCAGCTTTACGCAGGGAGGTAACACTGAAGCTTTCTTT
v_gene: TRBV5-6; j_gene: TRBJ1-1; d_gene: -; CDR3aa: CASSLLANTEAFF; CDR3nt: TGTGCCAGCAGCTTATTAGCGAACACTGAAGCTTTCTTT
v_gene: TRBV15; j_gene: TRBJ2-7; d_gene: -; CDR3aa: CATSGTGYEQYF; CDR3nt: TGTGCCACCAGCGGGACGGGCTACGAGCAGTACTTC
v_gene: TRBV18; j_gene: TRBJ1-5; d_gene: TRBD1; CDR3aa: CASSPEYDRGQPQHF; CDR3nt: TGTGCCAGCTCACCCGAATATGACAGGGGTCAGCCCCAGCATTTT
v_gene: TRBV6-2/TRBV6-3; j_gene: TRBJ2-1; d_gene: -; CDR3aa: CASSHGPINEQFF; CDR3nt: TGTGCCAGCAGTCACGGTCCAATTAATGAGCAGTTCTTC